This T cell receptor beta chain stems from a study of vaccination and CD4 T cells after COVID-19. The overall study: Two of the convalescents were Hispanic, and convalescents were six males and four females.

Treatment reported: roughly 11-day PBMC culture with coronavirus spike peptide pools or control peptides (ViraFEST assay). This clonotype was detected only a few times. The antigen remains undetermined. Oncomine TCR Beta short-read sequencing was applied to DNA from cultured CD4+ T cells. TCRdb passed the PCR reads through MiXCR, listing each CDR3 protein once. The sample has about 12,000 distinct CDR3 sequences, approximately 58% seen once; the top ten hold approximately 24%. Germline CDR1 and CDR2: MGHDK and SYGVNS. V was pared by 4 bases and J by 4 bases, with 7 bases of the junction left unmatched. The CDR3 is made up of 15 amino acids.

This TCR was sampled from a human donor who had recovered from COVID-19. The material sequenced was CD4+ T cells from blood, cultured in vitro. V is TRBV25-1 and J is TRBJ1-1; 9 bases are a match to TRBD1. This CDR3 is CASSGPGTGRTEAFF. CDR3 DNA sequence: TGTGCCAGCAGTGGCCCCGGGACAGGGCGCACTGAAGCTTTCTTT.